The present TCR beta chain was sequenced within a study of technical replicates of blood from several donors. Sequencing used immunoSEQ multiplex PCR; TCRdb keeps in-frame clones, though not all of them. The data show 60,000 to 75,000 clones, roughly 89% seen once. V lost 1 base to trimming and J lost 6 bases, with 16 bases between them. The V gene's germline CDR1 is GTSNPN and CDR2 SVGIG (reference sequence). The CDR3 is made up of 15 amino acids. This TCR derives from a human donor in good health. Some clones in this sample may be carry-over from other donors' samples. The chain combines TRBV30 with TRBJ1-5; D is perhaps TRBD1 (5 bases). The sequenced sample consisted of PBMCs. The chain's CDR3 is CAWSASSTGVQPQHF. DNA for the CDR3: TGTGCCTGGAGTGCGAGCAGCACAGGAGTTCAGCCCCAGCATTTT.